Listed below are T cell receptor beta chains from one sample, sequenced in a study of cytomegalovirus exposure and HLA in healthy donors. Only in-frame clones appear in the TCRdb table, and some are missing; sequencing was by immunoSEQ multiplex PCR. The table shows 97,000 or so clones, with roughly 87% occurring only once. The sample was PBMCs. The origin of the receptors is a man younger than 35 in good health and CMV-seropositive. Each CDR3 is given with its conserved first and last residue. The order of the fields is J gene, clone size, V gene, D gene, CDR3 DNA, CDR3 protein. D genes are given only for firm matches. Clone size is stated in some rows and not others, as once, few, many or a class when expanded.

j_gene: TRBJ2-3; abundance: -; v_gene: TRBV10-3; d_gene: -; CDR3nt: TGTGCCATCAGGGAACAGGGCCAAGTTGATACGCAGTATTTT; CDR3aa: CAIREQGQVDTQYF
j_gene: TRBJ2-1; abundance: -; v_gene: TRBV10-2; d_gene: TRBD2; CDR3nt: TGCGCCAGCAGTCGTCTGGGCGGGAGCGGCTACAATGAGCAGTTCTTC; CDR3aa: CASSRLGGSGYNEQFF
j_gene: TRBJ2-5; abundance: -; v_gene: TRBV6-1; d_gene: TRBD1; CDR3nt: TGTGCCAGCAGCGAATTATGGGACAGGCCGTACCAAGAGACCCAGTACTTC; CDR3aa: CASSELWDRPYQETQYF
j_gene: TRBJ2-1; abundance: -; v_gene: TRBV27; d_gene: TRBD2; CDR3nt: TGTGCCAGCAGTTTATCCAGGACTAGCGGACCTTACAATGAGCAGTTCTTC; CDR3aa: CASSLSRTSGPYNEQFF
j_gene: TRBJ1-5; abundance: -; v_gene: TRBV15; d_gene: -; CDR3nt: TGTGCCACCAGCAGAGAGGCAGGGATGGGACAGCCCCAGCATTTT; CDR3aa: CATSREAGMGQPQHF
j_gene: TRBJ2-5; abundance: -; v_gene: TRBV5-1; d_gene: TRBD2; CDR3nt: TGCGCCAGCAGCTTGGGGACTAGCGGACAGACGGGGGAGACCCAGTACTTC; CDR3aa: CASSLGTSGQTGETQYF
j_gene: TRBJ1-2; abundance: -; v_gene: TRBV29-1; d_gene: -; CDR3nt: TGCAGCGTTGAAAGCCAGGGAATTTATGGCTACACCTTC; CDR3aa: CSVESQGIYGYTF
j_gene: TRBJ2-7; abundance: once; v_gene: TRBV13; d_gene: TRBD2; CDR3nt: TGTGCCAGCAGCTTAGCCCAGCGGGAGGGCCCCCACTACGAGCAGTACTTC; CDR3aa: CASSLAQREGPHYEQYF
j_gene: TRBJ2-3; abundance: -; v_gene: TRBV5-1; d_gene: -; CDR3nt: TGCGCCAGCGGCCGCGTTAGCGGCCCAACAGATACGCAGTATTTT; CDR3aa: CASGRVSGPTDTQYF
j_gene: TRBJ1-1; abundance: -; v_gene: TRBV9; d_gene: -; CDR3nt: TGTGCCAGCAGCGTAGGAGTGGGAGTCGCGGACACTGAAGCTTTCTTT; CDR3aa: CASSVGVGVADTEAFF
j_gene: TRBJ2-7; abundance: -; v_gene: TRBV21-1; d_gene: -; CDR3nt: TGTGCCAGCAGCAAAGGAACGGGCGACAGATACTACGAGCAGTACTTC; CDR3aa: CASSKGTGDRYYEQYF
j_gene: TRBJ1-1; abundance: -; v_gene: TRBV28; d_gene: TRBD1; CDR3nt: TGTGCCAGCAGTTTATTATCTCTCCGGGACAGTCGACCCTTCAACACTGAAGCTTTCTTT; CDR3aa: CASSLLSLRDSRPFNTEAFF
j_gene: TRBJ2-3; abundance: -; v_gene: TRBV7-2; d_gene: TRBD2; CDR3nt: TGTGCCAGCAGCCGGCGACTAGCGGGGGGCACAGATACGCAGTATTTT; CDR3aa: CASSRRLAGGTDTQYF
j_gene: TRBJ1-6; abundance: -; v_gene: TRBV7-9; d_gene: -; CDR3nt: TGTGCCACGAGGCGGGGCAGCTCCTATAATTCACCTCTCCACTTT; CDR3aa: CATRRGSSYNSPLHF
j_gene: TRBJ1-1; abundance: -; v_gene: TRBV4-1; d_gene: TRBD1; CDR3nt: TGCGCCAGCAGCCTCGACCGGACAGGACCGGGCGCTGAAGCTTTCTTT; CDR3aa: CASSLDRTGPGAEAFF
j_gene: TRBJ2-7; abundance: few; v_gene: TRBV4-2; d_gene: TRBD1; CDR3nt: TGTGCCAGCAGCCAACCGGGACAGGGGTACGAGCAGTACTTC; CDR3aa: CASSQPGQGYEQYF
j_gene: TRBJ1-1; abundance: -; v_gene: TRBV18; d_gene: -; CDR3nt: TGTGCCAGCTCACCACCGTCGGTGAACACTGAAGCTTTCTTT; CDR3aa: CASSPPSVNTEAFF
j_gene: TRBJ1-5; abundance: -; v_gene: TRBV10-3; d_gene: -; CDR3nt: TGTGCCATCAGTACTGAGGGGCGGGGGGTCCGTCAGCCCCAGCATTTT; CDR3aa: CAISTEGRGVRQPQHF
j_gene: TRBJ2-7; abundance: -; v_gene: TRBV7-2; d_gene: -; CDR3nt: TGTGCCAGCAGCGGCGACAGCACCTACGAGCAGTACTTC; CDR3aa: CASSGDSTYEQYF
j_gene: TRBJ2-7; abundance: -; v_gene: TRBV15; d_gene: -; CDR3nt: TGTGCCACCAGCAGAGATCGGGGAGCGGCCTCCTACGAGCAGTACTTC; CDR3aa: CATSRDRGAASYEQYF